A selection of T cell receptor beta chains follows, all from one sample in a study of blood T cell repertoires in COVID-19. Data came from immunoSEQ multiplex PCR; TCRdb stores just in-frame clones and leaves some out. This sample has 200,000 to 300,000 clones, with roughly 87% found just once. The sequenced sample was peripheral blood. The source is a human donor in a cohort sampled during active COVID-19. CDR3s include the opening cysteine and the closing phenylalanine or tryptophan. The D gene is left open where the match is weak. Rows give clone size only sometimes, using once, few, many, or a class for an expanded clone.

TRBJ2-7	.	.	TRBV29-1	CSVGQASYEQYF	TGCAGCGTTGGACAGGCCTCCTACGAGCAGTACTTC
TRBJ1-1	.	.	TRBV7-2	CASSSGLLNTEAFF	TGTGCCAGCAGCTCCGGACTGCTGAACACTGAAGCTTTCTTT
TRBJ2-3	.	.	TRBV7-6	CASSLGSAAGADTQYF	TGTGCCAGCAGCTTAGGGTCGGCCGCAGGTGCAGATACGCAGTATTTT
TRBJ2-7	.	TRBD1	TRBV28	CASSYGTGGSYEQYF	TGTGCCAGCAGTTATGGGACAGGGGGCTCCTACGAGCAGTACTTC
TRBJ2-7	.	TRBD2	TRBV6-2/TRBV6-3	CASSYSIREGREQYF	TGTGCCAGCAGTTACTCGATCCGGGAGGGCCGCGAGCAGTACTTC
TRBJ2-1	.	.	TRBV7-8	CASSFTVGYSYNEQFF	TGTGCCAGCAGCTTCACAGTAGGCTACTCTTACAATGAGCAGTTCTTC
TRBJ1-3	.	.	TRBV12-5	CASGRSPGGHGNTIYF	TGTGCTAGTGGCCGGAGCCCCGGGGGGCATGGAAACACCATATATTTT
TRBJ1-1	.	.	TRBV4-2	CASSQESPNPRGEAFF	TGTGCCAGCAGCCAAGAAAGTCCTAACCCAAGGGGTGAAGCTTTCTTT
TRBJ2-7	few	.	TRBV7-8	CASSLGQRFLTSSGQYF	TGTGCCAGCAGCTTAGGACAGCGTTTCCTCACCTCCTCAGGGCAGTACTTC
TRBJ2-7	.	TRBD1	TRBV5-4	CASSLDSQGVREQYF	TGTGCCAGCAGCTTGGATTCGCAGGGGGTGAGGGAGCAGTACTTC
TRBJ2-1	.	TRBD2	TRBV7-2	CASSLGLAGIYNEQFF	TGTGCCAGCAGCTTAGGACTAGCGGGAATTTACAATGAGCAGTTCTTC
TRBJ2-7	once	TRBD1	TRBV19	CASSFLVGTGDYEQYF	TGTGCCAGTAGTTTCCTTGTCGGGACAGGAGATTACGAGCAGTACTTC
TRBJ1-1	.	.	TRBV7-2	CASSLKMGVNTEAFF	TGTGCCAGCAGCTTAAAAATGGGAGTGAACACTGAAGCTTTCTTT
TRBJ1-4	.	.	TRBV6-6	CASSYRDYEKLFF	TGTGCCAGCAGTTACAGAGACTATGAAAAACTGTTTTTT
TRBJ2-1	.	TRBD2	TRBV9	CASSASGGASYNEQFF	TGTGCCAGCAGCGCCTCGGGGGGGGCTTCCTACAATGAGCAGTTCTTC
TRBJ2-7	.	TRBD1	TRBV7-9	CASSWGQGDEQYF	TGTGCCAGCAGCTGGGGACAGGGTGACGAGCAGTACTTC
TRBJ1-2	.	.	TRBV29-1	CSVEGRGVTPNYGYTF	TGCAGCGTTGAAGGCAGGGGAGTTACCCCTAACTATGGCTACACCTTC
TRBJ1-2	.	.	TRBV12-3/TRBV12-4	CASSLRTDYGYTF	TGTGCCAGCAGTCTACGGACAGACTATGGCTACACCTTC
TRBJ2-3	.	TRBD1	TRBV6-5	CASSYSGQGEDTQYF	TGTGCCAGCAGTTACTCGGGACAGGGGGAGGATACGCAGTATTTT
TRBJ1-6	.	TRBD1	TRBV19	CASSMVPSGQGYSPLHF	TGTGCCAGTAGTATGGTCCCCTCGGGACAGGGGTATTCACCCCTCCACTTT
TRBJ2-2	once	TRBD1	TRBV6-5	CASSSGTGGPGELFF	TGTGCCAGCAGTTCCGGGACAGGGGGCCCCGGGGAGCTGTTTTTT
TRBJ2-1	.	TRBD2	TRBV19	CASSKRGEYNEQFF	TGTGCCAGTAGTAAGCGGGGGGAATACAATGAGCAGTTCTTC
TRBJ1-1	once	.	TRBV7-2	CASSLLPNTEAFF	TGTGCCAGCAGCTTACTTCCGAACACTGAAGCTTTCTTT
TRBJ2-7	.	TRBD2	TRBV6-5	CASTSGTSGYEQYF	TGTGCCAGCACCTCCGGGACTAGCGGATACGAGCAGTACTTC
TRBJ1-3	.	.	TRBV7-9	CASSLSRQNSGNTIYF	TGTGCCAGCAGCTTATCTCGACAGAACTCTGGAAACACCATATATTTT
TRBJ2-7	.	TRBD1	TRBV18	CASSPGQGEQYF	TGTGCCAGCTCACCCGGACAGGGCGAGCAGTACTTC
TRBJ2-5	.	.	TRBV14	CASSRGRETQYF	TGTGCCAGCAGCCGGGGCCGGGAGACCCAGTACTTC
TRBJ2-3	.	TRBD1	TRBV30	CASPEDRRFEGRTDTQYF	TGTGCCTCTCCCGAGGACAGGCGATTTGAGGGAAGGACAGATACGCAGTATTTT
TRBJ2-7	.	.	TRBV5-1	CASSPHVGGNSYEQYF	TGCGCCAGCAGCCCGCATGTTGGCGGGAATTCCTACGAGCAGTACTTC
TRBJ1-6	once	TRBD1	TRBV20-1	CSAIDRAASPLHF	TGCAGTGCTATTGACAGGGCGGCTTCACCCCTCCACTTT
TRBJ1-1	.	.	TRBV3-1/TRBV3-2	CASSQDLGGGTEAFF	TGTGCCAGCAGCCAAGATCTGGGGGGTGGTACTGAAGCTTTCTTT
TRBJ2-6	.	.	TRBV5-6	CASRSLSGANVLTF	TGTGCCAGCAGGAGCCTGTCTGGGGCCAACGTCCTGACTTTC
TRBJ1-2	.	.	TRBV4-3	CASSQGVEFYGYTF	TGCGCCAGCAGCCAAGGTGTAGAGTTCTATGGCTACACCTTC
TRBJ2-1	.	TRBD1	TRBV7-2	CASSLQGASYNEQFF	TGTGCCAGCAGCTTACAGGGGGCCTCGTACAATGAGCAGTTCTTC
TRBJ2-7	.	TRBD2	TRBV19	CATTRGTSGSGEQYF	TGTGCCACTACTAGGGGGACTAGCGGGAGCGGCGAGCAGTACTTC
TRBJ1-1	.	.	TRBV7-9	CASSLASGGEAFF	TGTGCCAGCAGCTTAGCGTCTGGCGGTGAAGCTTTCTTT
TRBJ2-7	.	TRBD1	TRBV19	CASSLSQGTSYEQYF	TGTGCCAGTAGCTTATCACAGGGGACCTCCTACGAGCAGTACTTC
TRBJ1-1	once	.	TRBV21-1	CASIQAKAFF	TGTGCCAGCATTCAAGCGAAAGCTTTCTTT
TRBJ1-5	.	.	TRBV21-1	CASRKETGPHNQPQHF	TGTGCCAGCAGGAAAGAGACAGGGCCGCATAATCAGCCCCAGCATTTT
TRBJ1-2	.	.	TRBV7-2	CASSFTIGTQYGYTF	TGTGCCAGCAGCTTCACGATCGGGACACAGTATGGCTACACCTTC
TRBJ2-3	.	TRBD1	TRBV11-3	CASSPGGRTDTQYF	TGTGCCAGCAGCCCAGGGGGCCGCACAGATACGCAGTATTTT
TRBJ2-5	.	TRBD1	TRBV28	CASSFKPDRVRIETQYF	TGTGCCAGCAGTTTCAAGCCTGACAGGGTACGCATAGAGACCCAGTACTTC
TRBJ1-4	once	.	TRBV10-3	CATRQANEKLFF	TGTGCCACGCGACAGGCTAATGAAAAACTGTTTTTT
TRBJ2-7	.	TRBD1	TRBV19	CASSGTGVYYEQYF	TGTGCCAGTAGCGGGACAGGGGTTTACTACGAGCAGTACTTC
TRBJ2-7	.	.	TRBV27	CASRKQGTYEQYF	TGTGCCAGCAGGAAACAGGGTACCTACGAGCAGTACTTC
TRBJ1-1	.	.	TRBV4-3	CASSHLLRDPQNTEAFF	TGCGCCAGCAGCCACTTGTTACGGGATCCACAGAACACTGAAGCTTTCTTT
TRBJ2-6	.	.	TRBV6-4	CASRREDGANVLTF	TGTGCCAGCAGACGGGAAGATGGGGCCAACGTCCTGACTTTC
TRBJ2-7	once	.	TRBV5-6	CASSLGRVSEQYF	TGTGCCAGCAGCTTGGGCAGGGTATCCGAGCAGTACTTC